Listed here are 22 T cell receptor beta chains from one sample, sequenced in a study of T cell repertoires in ileal Crohn's disease. Data came from immunoSEQ multiplex PCR; TCRdb stores just in-frame clones and leaves some out. Here the sample spans about 13,000 clones, 70% being singletons. Sequenced: ileal tissue. Source of these receptors: an adult with Crohn's disease.

This sequence joins TRBV6-5 and TRBJ2-3; TRBD2 agrees at 7 bases. Germline V gene sequence: CDR1 MNHEY, CDR2 SVGAGI. This CDR3 has 13 residues. V lost 2 bases and J lost 9; bases outside the gene matches: 5. This chain's CDR3 is CASSYRQGGTQYF. As DNA, the CDR3 is TGTGCCAGCAGTTACCGGCAGGGAGGGACGCAGTATTTT.

By its share, this clone is medium-sized. CDR3 loop: CASSLMAGDSTGELFF. The CDR3 DNA reads as TGTGCCAGCAGCTTAATGGCAGGGGACTCCACCGGGGAGCTGTTTTTT. The J gene is TRBJ2-2, the V gene TRBV7-3; D tentatively fits TRBD1 or TRBD2 (6 bases each). This CDR3 comprises 16 residues. Germline V lookup: CDR1 SGHTA, CDR2 FQGTGA. With 1 base removed from V and 4 bases from J, the gap between germline ends came to 13 bases.

V usage is TRBV10-1 and J usage is TRBJ2-4; tentatively, D is TRBD2 (6 bases). The CDR3 sequence is 14 residues long. Germline values: CDR1 WNHNN, CDR2 SYGVQD (reference sequence). Trimming took 6 bases from V and 8 from J, leaving 17 bases between them. CDR3 bases: TGCGCCAGCAGGACCGGGACGGGGGTTGACATTCAGTACTTC. Protein sequence: CASRTGTGVDIQYF.

The chain uses TRBV19 and TRBJ2-1, with TRBD1 identical over 8 bases. This CDR3 contains 15 residues. Germline CDR1 and CDR2: LNHDA and SQIVND (reference sequence). After removal of 7 bases from V and 4 bases from J, the junction contained 9 bases not matched to a gene. The CDR3 sequence is CASTKKGTGYNEQFF. The DNA for the CDR3 is TGTGCCAGTACCAAAAAGGGGACAGGATACAATGAGCAGTTCTTC. Full variable domain (remainder filled in from reference TRBV19 and TRBJ2-1): DGGITQSPKYLFRKEGQNVTLSCEQNLNHDAMYWYRQDPGQGLRLIYYSQIVNDFQKGDIAEGYSVSREKKESFPLTVTSAQKNPTAFYLCASTKKGTGYNEQFFGPGTRLTVL.

This clone is labeled as medium-sized (0.01 to 0.1%). The chain recombines TRBV6-1 with TRBJ1-1, with 7 bases identical to TRBD1. Germline assignment: CDR1 MNHNS and CDR2 SASEGT. Trimming took 6 bases from V and 2 from J; bases not matched to a gene: 6. CDR3 length: 14 amino acids. The CDR3 sequence: CASSPYRGNTEAFF. In DNA form, the CDR3 reads TGTGCCAGCAGCCCATACAGGGGAAACACTGAAGCTTTCTTT.

The rearrangement joins TRBV6-4 to TRBJ2-2; TRBD1 matches 7 bases. This CDR3 region has 16 residues. Per germline, CDR1 MRHNA and CDR2 SNTAGT. Unmatched junction bases numbered 5, after V lost 4 bases and J lost 0 bases. CDR3 sequence (DNA): TGTGCCAGCAGTGCGGGACAGTTCCCGAACACCGGGGAGCTGTTTTTT. Protein product: CASSAGQFPNTGELFF.

J is TRBJ1-2 and V is TRBV21-1; the listed D gene, TRBD1, was not tested against the DNA. TRBV21-1 is a recognized pseudogene. The CDR3 contains 16 residues. DNA for the CDR3: TGTGCCAGCAGCAAAGCCGAAGGGGGCGGCCAGGATGGCTACACCTTC. It translates to CASSKAEGGGQDGYTF.

This sequence joins TRBV6-1 and TRBJ2-5; D is possibly TRBD1 (5 bases). The V end lost 3 bases, the J end lost 9 bases, and 17 bases lay between the germline ends. This CDR3 comprises 14 residues. Germline V CDR1 and CDR2: MNHNS, SASEGT. The CDR3 nucleotides read TGTGCCAGCAGTGACAGGGTTCCCCGCAGAGCCCAGTACTTC. Translated, it gives CASSDRVPRRAQYF.

J is TRBJ1-2 and V is TRBV6-9; D is unclear. This CDR3 has 15 residues. V lost 5 bases and J lost 1, with 14 bases in between. Germline CDR1 is MNHGY and CDR2 is SVAAGI. The CDR3 DNA sequence: TGTGCCAGCAGTACGCCCCCGACATATAACTATGGCTACACCTTC. Translated, it gives CASSTPPTYNYGYTF.

V usage is TRBV15 and J usage is TRBJ1-4; D is possibly TRBD1 (6 bases). This CDR3 spans 15 amino acids. The ends were cut back, 1 base at V and 8 bases at J, with 14 bases in the middle. Germline V gene data show CDR1 as LNHNV and CDR2 as YYDKDF (reference sequence). The CDR3 nucleotides read TGTGCCACCAGCAGAGCAGGAGGGGGTCGGGAAAAACTGTTTTTT. Protein product: CATSRAGGGREKLFF. The whole variable domain, filled in from reference TRBV15 and TRBJ1-4, reads DAMVIQNPRYQVTQFGKPVTLSCSQTLNHNVMYWYQQKSSQAPKLLFHYYDKDFNNEADTPDNFQSRRPNTSFCFLDIRSPGLGDTAMYLCATSRAGGGREKLFFGSGTQLSVL.

The chain joins TRBV7-2 to TRBJ2-7, with 7 bases identical to TRBD1. Germline V gene lookup returns CDR1 SGHTA and CDR2 FQGNSA. Trimming removed 4 bases from V and 2 bases from J; junction bases left unmatched: 5. The CDR3 has 14 amino acids. The CDR3 DNA follows: TGTGCCAGCAGCTGGGGACAGCTCGCCTACGAGCAGTACTTC. Translation: CASSWGQLAYEQYF.

This clone rates as medium-sized. V and J are TRBV14 and TRBJ1-3; D unresolved. V was pared by 0 bases and J by 0 bases, with 9 bases between. CDR1 is SGHDN and CDR2 is FVKESK in the germline V gene. The CDR3 loop spans 16 amino acids. This CDR3 reads CASSQDLRISGNTIYF. Written as DNA, the CDR3 is TGTGCCAGCAGCCAAGATCTCAGGATCTCTGGAAACACCATATATTTT.

This clone was seen a handful of times. Other DNA sequences in the same sample also yield this CDR3. The V gene is TRBV5-1, the J gene TRBJ2-2, with TRBD1 matching over 9 bases. CDR1 SGHRS and CDR2 YFSETQ come from the germline V gene. Trimming took 5 bases from V and 2 from J; bases not matched to a gene: 1. The CDR3 is 14 residues long. CDR3 nucleotide sequence: TGCGCCAGCAGGACAGGGGGAAACACCGGGGAGCTGTTTTTT. This translates into CASRTGGNTGELFF.

This clone was detected only once. The V gene is TRBV15, the J gene TRBJ1-5; D not resolved. Trimming stripped 0 bases from V and 2 bases from J, with 11 bases between. The germline V gene encodes CDR1 LNHNV and CDR2 YYDKDF (reference sequence). The length of the CDR3 is 16 residues. CDR3 in DNA: TGTGCCACCAGCAGAGATCTCGCTTCAGGCAATCAGCCCCAGCATTTT. Its protein is CATSRDLASGNQPQHF.

There are a few counts of this clone. CDR3 residues: CASSFQGHNTEAFF. The CDR3 DNA is TGTGCCAGCAGCTTTCAGGGTCACAACACTGAAGCTTTCTTT. The V gene is TRBV11-2, the J gene TRBJ1-1, with TRBD1 as a possible D gene (5 bases). The CDR3 has 14 amino acids. V shed 3 bases and J shed 2 bases, with 10 bases lying between them. CDR1 is SGHAT and CDR2 is FQNNGV in the germline V gene.

The rearrangement uses TRBV19 and TRBJ2-1; D unclear. Germline loops: CDR1 LNHDA, CDR2 SQIVND (reference sequence). This CDR3 spans 15 amino acids. Trimming removed 6 bases at V and 5 bases at J, with 17 bases between. This CDR3 reads CASSLRMTVNNEQFF. The CDR3 DNA reads TGTGCCAGTAGCCTCAGAATGACCGTAAACAATGAGCAGTTCTTC. The entire variable domain, with the rest obtained from reference TRBV19 and TRBJ2-1, is as follows: DGGITQSPKYLFRKEGQNVTLSCEQNLNHDAMYWYRQDPGQGLRLIYYSQIVNDFQKGDIAEGYSVSREKKESFPLTVTSAQKNPTAFYLCASSLRMTVNNEQFFGPGTRLTVL.

This clone was recorded a few times. The sample holds other DNA sequences that translate to the same CDR3. The chain carries TRBV6-1 and TRBJ2-1; TRBD1 aligns across 11 bases. Unmatched junction bases numbered 4, after V lost 2 bases and J lost 7 bases. Germline lookup yields CDR1 MNHNS and CDR2 SASEGT. The CDR3 loop spans 15 amino acids. CDR3 protein: CASSERTGGGNEQFF. In DNA form, the CDR3 reads TGTGCCAGCAGTGAACGGACAGGGGGCGGGAATGAGCAGTTCTTC.

The chain recombines TRBV19 with TRBJ1-1, with a tentative D call TRBD1 (5 bases). The V and J ends lost 1 base and 3 bases respectively, with 12 bases between them. Germline-derived CDR1 and CDR2 are LNHDA and SQIVND (reference sequence). The CDR3 has 15 amino acids. CDR3 sequence: CASSIGGGADTEAFF. Written as DNA, the CDR3 is TGTGCCAGTAGTATAGGAGGAGGGGCGGACACTGAAGCTTTCTTT.

This rearrangement joins TRBV2 to TRBJ2-7, with D maybe TRBD2 (8 bases). This CDR3 has 15 residues. Germline-derived CDR1 and CDR2 are SNHLY and FYNNEI. The V gene lost 7 bases and the J gene lost 9 bases, with 25 bases spanning the gap. CDR3 sequence (DNA): TGTGCCAGCAAATTTAAGCGGGGGACAGAAAACACGCAGTACTTC. This translates into CASKFKRGTENTQYF.

This rearrangement joins TRBV27 to TRBJ1-6; D unresolved. Germline loops: CDR1 MNHEY, CDR2 SMNVEV (reference sequence). This CDR3 has 15 amino acids. Trimming removed 7 bases at V and 5 bases at J, with 15 bases between. CDR3 amino acids: CASKDPGQNNSPLHF. CDR3 sequence (DNA): TGTGCCAGCAAAGACCCCGGCCAGAATAATTCACCCCTCCACTTT.

With regard to this clone: The sample contains more than one DNA sequence encoding this CDR3. The chain links TRBV6-1 to TRBJ2-3, with D uncertain. CDR3 length: 13 amino acids. With 1 base removed from V and 0 bases from J, the gap between germline ends came to 2 bases. Germline values: CDR1 MNHNS, CDR2 SASEGT. CDR3 sequence: CASSEVSTDTQYF. The CDR3 DNA reads as TGTGCCAGCAGTGAAGTAAGCACAGATACGCAGTATTTT.

This clone was seen a few times. This specimen includes other DNA sequences encoding the same CDR3. J is TRBJ1-1 and V is TRBV11-1, with unresolved D. V was cut by 3 bases and J by 5 bases, with 10 bases left in between. Germline V gene sequence: CDR1 SGHAT, CDR2 FQDESV (reference sequence). This CDR3 region has 13 residues. As DNA, the CDR3 is TGTGCCAGCAGCTTCGGGAGAGGGACTGAAGCTTTCTTT. Translated, it gives CASSFGRGTEAFF.